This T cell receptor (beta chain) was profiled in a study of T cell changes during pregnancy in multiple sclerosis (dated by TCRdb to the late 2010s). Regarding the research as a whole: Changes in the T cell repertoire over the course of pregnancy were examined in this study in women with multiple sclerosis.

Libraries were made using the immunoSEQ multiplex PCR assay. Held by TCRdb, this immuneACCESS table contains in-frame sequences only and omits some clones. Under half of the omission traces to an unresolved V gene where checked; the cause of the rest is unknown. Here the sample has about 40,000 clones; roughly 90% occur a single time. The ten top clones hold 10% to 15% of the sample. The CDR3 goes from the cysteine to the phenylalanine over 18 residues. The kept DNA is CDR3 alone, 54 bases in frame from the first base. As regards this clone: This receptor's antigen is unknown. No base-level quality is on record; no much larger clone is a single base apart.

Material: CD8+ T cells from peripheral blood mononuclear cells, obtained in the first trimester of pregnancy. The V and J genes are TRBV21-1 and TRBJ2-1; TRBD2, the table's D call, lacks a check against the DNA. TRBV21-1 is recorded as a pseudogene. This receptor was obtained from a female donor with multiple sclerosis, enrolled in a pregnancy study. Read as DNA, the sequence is TGTGCCAGCAGCAAGAAGACTAGCGGGGGGAGCTCCTACAATGAGCAGTTCTTC. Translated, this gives CASSKKTSGGSSYNEQFF.